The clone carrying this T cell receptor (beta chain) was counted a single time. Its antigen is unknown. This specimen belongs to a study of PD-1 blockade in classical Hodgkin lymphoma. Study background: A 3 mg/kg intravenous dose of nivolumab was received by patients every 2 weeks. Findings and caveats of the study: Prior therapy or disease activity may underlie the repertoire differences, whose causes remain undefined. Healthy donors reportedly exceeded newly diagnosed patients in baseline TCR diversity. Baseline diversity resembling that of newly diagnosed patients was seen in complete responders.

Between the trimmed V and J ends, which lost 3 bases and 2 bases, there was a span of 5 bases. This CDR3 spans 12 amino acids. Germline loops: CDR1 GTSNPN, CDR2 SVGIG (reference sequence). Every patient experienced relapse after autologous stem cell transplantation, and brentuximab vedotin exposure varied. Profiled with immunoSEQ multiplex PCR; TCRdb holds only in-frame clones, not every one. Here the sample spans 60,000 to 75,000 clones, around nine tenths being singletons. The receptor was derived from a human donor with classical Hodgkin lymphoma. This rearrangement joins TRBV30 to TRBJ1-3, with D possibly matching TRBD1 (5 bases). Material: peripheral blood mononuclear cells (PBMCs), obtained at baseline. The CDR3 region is CAWRTAGNTIYF. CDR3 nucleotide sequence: TGTGCCTGGAGGACAGCTGGAAACACCATATATTTT.